This T cell receptor beta chain was retrieved from a study of CD8 T cells in ankylosing spondylitis (dated by TCRdb to the late 2010s). With regard to the full study: To find TCR variants linked to disease, the study profiled T cell receptor beta repertoires in ankylosing spondylitis patients and healthy donors. Peripheral blood was sampled, and synovial fluid was also collected from ankylosing spondylitis patients. The whole study cohort included about a hundred healthy donors and under 30 ankylosing spondylitis patients.

On this clonotype: The antigen this receptor binds is unknown. No much larger clone exists at a distance of one base, and base qualities are not known.

General study outcomes and caveats: Some TCR beta motif variants had previously been reported in synovial fluid and blood of reactive arthritis patients, which suggested common disease-initiation mechanisms. A CD8+ phenotype was shown by the disease-linked clones, which were found at relatively low frequencies in peripheral blood. The disease-linked clones were reported to be significantly enriched in matched synovial fluid samples from ankylosing spondylitis patients. Blood from ankylosing spondylitis patients appeared to be characterized by a TCR beta motif composed of several highly homologous amino acid variants.

For sequencing, an Illumina HiSeq 2500 was employed. Quantitative 5'-RACE with molecular barcodes was the method used to prepare the TCR beta libraries. The original methods were these. A new computational method based on a probabilistic model of VDJ rearrangement was used to identify disease-linked TCR variants. The public sequencing data were trimmed at Q25 with fastp and processed into clonotypes with MiXCR by TCRdb, which kept only in-frame beta chains. All rows with the same CDR3 protein become a single entry with the most common DNA and genes. TCRdb, rather than the study authors, made the V and J calls. For this sample the table gives 400,000 or so distinct CDR3 sequences, of which roughly a quarter were detected only once. The ten biggest clones cover about 0.89% of the sample. Per the germline V gene, SGHRS is the CDR1 and YFSETQ is the CDR2. The CDR3, cysteine through phenylalanine, is 14 amino acids long. The CDR3 DNA has 42 bases and is translated from base 1. V is shortened by 4 bases, J by 2 bases, and the region joining them spans 12 bases.

This chain is built from TRBV5-1 and TRBJ2-5; TRBD1 could be the D gene, as 6 bases match. Sequencing was carried out using blood, either unsorted or a sorted T cell fraction (not recorded which). This clonotype was sampled from a male donor with ankylosing spondylitis. The CDR3 reads as follows: CASSGGRAQETQYF. The sequenced DNA: TGCGCCAGCAGCGGGGGCAGGGCACAAGAGACCCAGTACTTC.